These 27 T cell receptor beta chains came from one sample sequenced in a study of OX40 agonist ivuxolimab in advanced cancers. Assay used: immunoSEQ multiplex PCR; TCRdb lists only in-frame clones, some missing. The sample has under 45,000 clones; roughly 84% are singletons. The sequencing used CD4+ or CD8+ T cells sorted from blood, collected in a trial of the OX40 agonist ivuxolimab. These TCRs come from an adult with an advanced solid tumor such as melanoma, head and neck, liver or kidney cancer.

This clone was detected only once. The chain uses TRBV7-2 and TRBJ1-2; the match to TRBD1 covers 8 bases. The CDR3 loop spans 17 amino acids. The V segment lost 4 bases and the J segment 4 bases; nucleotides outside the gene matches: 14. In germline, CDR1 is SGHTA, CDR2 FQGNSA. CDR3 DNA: TGTGCCAGCAGCTCTTACGGGACCGGACAGGGCCTCTATGGCTACACCTTC. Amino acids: CASSSYGTGQGLYGYTF. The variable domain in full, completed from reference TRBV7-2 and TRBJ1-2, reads GAGVSQSPSNKVTEKGKDVELRCDPISGHTALYWYRQSLGQGLEFLIYFQGNSAPDKSGLPSDRFSAERTGGSVSTLTIQRTQQEDSAVYLCASSSYGTGQGLYGYTFGSGTRLTVV.

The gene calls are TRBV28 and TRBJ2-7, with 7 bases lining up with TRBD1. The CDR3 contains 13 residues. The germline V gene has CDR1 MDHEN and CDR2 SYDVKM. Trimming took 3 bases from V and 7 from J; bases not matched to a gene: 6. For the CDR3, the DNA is TGTGCCAGCAGTTTGACAGGGCGGTGGGAGCAGTACTTC. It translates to CASSLTGRWEQYF.

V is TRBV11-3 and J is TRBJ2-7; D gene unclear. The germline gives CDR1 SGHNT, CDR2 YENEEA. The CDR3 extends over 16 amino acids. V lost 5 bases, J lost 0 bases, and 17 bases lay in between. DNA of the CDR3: TGTGCCAGCAGCCCCCTTAAAAGCCGCAGCTCCTACGAGCAGTACTTC. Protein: CASSPLKSRSSYEQYF.

In DNA, the CDR3 is TGCGCCAGCAGCTTGGCCTTGGGCAGCTCTGGGGCCAACGTCCTGACTTTC. This codes for CASSLALGSSGANVLTF. The gene calls are TRBV5-1 and TRBJ2-6; D call uncertain. This CDR3 contains 17 residues. Trimming removed 0 bases from V and 0 bases from J, with 10 bases in between. Germline V CDR1 and CDR2: SGHRS, YFSETQ. The complete variable domain, with remaining parts taken from reference TRBV5-1 and TRBJ2-6, reads KAGVTQTPRYLIKTRGQQVTLSCSPISGHRSVSWYQQTPGQGLQFLFEYFSETQRNKGNFPGRFSGRQFSNSRSEMNVSTLELGDSALYLCASSLALGSSGANVLTFGAGSRLTVL.

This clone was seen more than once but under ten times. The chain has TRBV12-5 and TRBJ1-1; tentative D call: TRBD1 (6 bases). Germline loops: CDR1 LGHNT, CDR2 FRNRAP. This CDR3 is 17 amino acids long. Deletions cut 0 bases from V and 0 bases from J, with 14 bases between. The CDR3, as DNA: TGTGCTAGTGGTTTGGTACTGGGGGCCGTAATGAACACTGAAGCTTTCTTT. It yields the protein CASGLVLGAVMNTEAFF.

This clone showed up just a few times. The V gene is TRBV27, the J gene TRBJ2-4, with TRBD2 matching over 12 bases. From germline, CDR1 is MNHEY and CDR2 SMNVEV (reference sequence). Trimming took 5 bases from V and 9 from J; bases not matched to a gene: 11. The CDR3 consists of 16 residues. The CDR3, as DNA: TGTGCCAGCAGTCCTGGGACTAGCGGGTACGTGGCCATTCAGTACTTC. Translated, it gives CASSPGTSGYVAIQYF.

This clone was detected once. CDR3 loop: CASSLDTSVTDTQYF. The CDR3 coding sequence is TGTGCCAGCAGTCTTGACACCTCCGTCACAGATACGCAGTATTTT. The V and J genes are TRBV28 and TRBJ2-3; no firm D call. The V gene lost 5 bases and the J gene lost 2 bases, with 14 bases spanning the gap. CDR1 is MDHEN and CDR2 is SYDVKM in the germline V gene. CDR3 length: 15 amino acids.

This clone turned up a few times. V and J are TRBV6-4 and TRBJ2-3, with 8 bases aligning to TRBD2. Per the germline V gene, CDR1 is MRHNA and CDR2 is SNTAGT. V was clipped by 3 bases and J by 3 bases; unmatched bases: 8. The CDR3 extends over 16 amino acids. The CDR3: CASSEMAGGLTDTQYF. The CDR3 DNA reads TGTGCCAGCAGTGAGATGGCGGGGGGACTTACAGATACGCAGTATTTT.

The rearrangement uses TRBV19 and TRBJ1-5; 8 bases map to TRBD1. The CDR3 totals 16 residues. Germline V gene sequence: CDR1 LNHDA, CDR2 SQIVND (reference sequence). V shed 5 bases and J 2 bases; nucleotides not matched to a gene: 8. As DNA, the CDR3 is TGTGCCAGTAGTCCAGAGGACAGGGCTGGCAATCAGCCCCAGCATTTT. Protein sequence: CASSPEDRAGNQPQHF. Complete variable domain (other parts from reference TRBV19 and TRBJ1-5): DGGITQSPKYLFRKEGQNVTLSCEQNLNHDAMYWYRQDPGQGLRLIYYSQIVNDFQKGDIAEGYSVSREKKESFPLTVTSAQKNPTAFYLCASSPEDRAGNQPQHFGDGTRLSIL.

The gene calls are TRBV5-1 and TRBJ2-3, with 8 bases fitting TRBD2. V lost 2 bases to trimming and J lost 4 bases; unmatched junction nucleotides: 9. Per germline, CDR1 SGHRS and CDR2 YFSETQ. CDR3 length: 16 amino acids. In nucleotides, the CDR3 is TGCGCCAGCAGCTTAGGGACTAGTCAACGGTCAGATACGCAGTATTTT. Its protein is CASSLGTSQRSDTQYF.

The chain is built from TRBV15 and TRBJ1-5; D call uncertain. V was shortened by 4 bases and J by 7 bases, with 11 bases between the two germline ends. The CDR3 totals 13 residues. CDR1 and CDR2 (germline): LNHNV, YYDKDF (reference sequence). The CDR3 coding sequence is TGTGCCACCAGCACCGGGGTCGGGCAGCCCCAGCATTTT. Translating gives CATSTGVGQPQHF.

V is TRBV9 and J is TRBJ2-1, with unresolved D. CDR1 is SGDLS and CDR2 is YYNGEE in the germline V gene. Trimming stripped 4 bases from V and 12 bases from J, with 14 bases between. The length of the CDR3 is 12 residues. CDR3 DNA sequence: TGTGCCAGCAGCCCCCCTTCGGGCGGGCAGTTCTTC. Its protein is CASSPPSGGQFF.

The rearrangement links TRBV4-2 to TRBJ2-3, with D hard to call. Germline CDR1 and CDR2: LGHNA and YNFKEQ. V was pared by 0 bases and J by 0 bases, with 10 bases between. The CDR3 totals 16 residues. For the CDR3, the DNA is TGTGCCAGCAGCCAAGAAGTCGTCTATAGCACAGATACGCAGTATTTT. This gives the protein CASSQEVVYSTDTQYF.

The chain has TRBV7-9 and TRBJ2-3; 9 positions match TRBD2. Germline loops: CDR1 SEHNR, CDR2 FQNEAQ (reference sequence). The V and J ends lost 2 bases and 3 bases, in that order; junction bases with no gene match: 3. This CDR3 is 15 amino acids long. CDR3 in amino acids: CASSLSAGGTDTQYF. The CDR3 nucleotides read TGTGCCAGCAGCTTATCCGCGGGGGGGACAGATACGCAGTATTTT.

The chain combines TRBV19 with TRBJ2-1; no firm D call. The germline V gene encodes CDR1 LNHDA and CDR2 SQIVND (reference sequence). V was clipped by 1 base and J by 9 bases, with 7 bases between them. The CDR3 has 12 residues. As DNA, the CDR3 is TGTGCCAGTAGTATAGCCCGGGCTGAGCAGTTCTTC. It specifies CASSIARAEQFF.

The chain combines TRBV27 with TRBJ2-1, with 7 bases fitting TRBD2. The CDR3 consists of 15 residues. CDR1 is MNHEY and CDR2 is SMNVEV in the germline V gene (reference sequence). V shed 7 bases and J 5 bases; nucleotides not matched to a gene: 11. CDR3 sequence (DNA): TGTGCCAGCAAGAGAAAGACTAGCTATGACAATGAGCAGTTCTTC. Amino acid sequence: CASKRKTSYDNEQFF.

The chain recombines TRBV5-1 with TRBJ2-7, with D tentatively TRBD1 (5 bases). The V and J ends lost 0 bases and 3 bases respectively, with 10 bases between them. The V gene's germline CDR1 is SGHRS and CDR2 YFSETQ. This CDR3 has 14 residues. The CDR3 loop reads CASSLEVRVYEQYF. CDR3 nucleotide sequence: TGCGCCAGCAGCTTGGAAGTCAGGGTCTACGAGCAGTACTTC.

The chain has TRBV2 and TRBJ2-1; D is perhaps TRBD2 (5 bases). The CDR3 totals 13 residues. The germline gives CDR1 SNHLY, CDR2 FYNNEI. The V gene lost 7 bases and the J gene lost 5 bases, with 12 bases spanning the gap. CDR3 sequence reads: CASMRRADNEQFF. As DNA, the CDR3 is TGTGCCAGCATGAGGCGGGCGGACAATGAGCAGTTCTTC.

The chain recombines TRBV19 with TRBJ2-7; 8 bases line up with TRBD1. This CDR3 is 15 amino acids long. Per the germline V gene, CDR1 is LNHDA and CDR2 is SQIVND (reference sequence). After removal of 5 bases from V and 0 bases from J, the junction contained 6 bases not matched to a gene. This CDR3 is CASSQYRGSSYEQYF. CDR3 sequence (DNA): TGTGCCAGTAGTCAATACAGGGGGAGCTCCTACGAGCAGTACTTC.

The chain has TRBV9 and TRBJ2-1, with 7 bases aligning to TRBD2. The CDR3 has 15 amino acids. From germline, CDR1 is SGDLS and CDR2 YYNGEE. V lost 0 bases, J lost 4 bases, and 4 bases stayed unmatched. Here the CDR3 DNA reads TGTGCCAGCAGCGTAGGGGGAGGGCCATACAATGAGCAGTTCTTC. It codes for CASSVGGGPYNEQFF.

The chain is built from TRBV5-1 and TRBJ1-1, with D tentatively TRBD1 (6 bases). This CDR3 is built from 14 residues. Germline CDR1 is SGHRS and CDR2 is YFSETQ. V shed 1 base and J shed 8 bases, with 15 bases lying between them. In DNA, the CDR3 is TGCGCCAGCAGCTTGCCCACAGGGTCAAAGGAAGCTTTCTTT. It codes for CASSLPTGSKEAFF.

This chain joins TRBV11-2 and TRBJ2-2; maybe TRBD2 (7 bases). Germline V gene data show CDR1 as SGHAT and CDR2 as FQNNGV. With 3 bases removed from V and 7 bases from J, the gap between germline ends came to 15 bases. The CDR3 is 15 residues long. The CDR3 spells CASSFRGAPIGELFF. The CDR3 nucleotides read TGTGCCAGCAGCTTTCGGGGGGCGCCGATCGGGGAGCTGTTTTTT.

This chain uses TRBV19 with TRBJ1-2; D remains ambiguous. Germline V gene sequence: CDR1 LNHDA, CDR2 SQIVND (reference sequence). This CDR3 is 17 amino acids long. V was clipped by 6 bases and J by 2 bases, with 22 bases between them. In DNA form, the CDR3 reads TGTGCCAGTAGGGACGTCCTCCTGGGAACCACCAACTATGGCTACACCTTC. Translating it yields CASRDVLLGTTNYGYTF.

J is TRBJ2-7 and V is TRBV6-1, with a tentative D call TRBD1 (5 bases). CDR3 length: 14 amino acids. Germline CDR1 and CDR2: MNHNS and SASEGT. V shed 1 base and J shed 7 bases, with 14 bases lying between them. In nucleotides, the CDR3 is TGTGCCAGCAGTGAAGAGGGCAGGGTTAGAGAGCAGTACTTC. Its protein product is CASSEEGRVREQYF.

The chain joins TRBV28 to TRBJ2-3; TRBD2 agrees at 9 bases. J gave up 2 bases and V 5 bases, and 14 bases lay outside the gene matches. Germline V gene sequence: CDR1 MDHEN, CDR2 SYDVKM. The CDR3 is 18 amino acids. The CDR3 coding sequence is TGTGCCAGCAGTCCCCCCTACTCTATAGCGGGGGACACAGATACGCAGTATTTT. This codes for CASSPPYSIAGDTDTQYF.

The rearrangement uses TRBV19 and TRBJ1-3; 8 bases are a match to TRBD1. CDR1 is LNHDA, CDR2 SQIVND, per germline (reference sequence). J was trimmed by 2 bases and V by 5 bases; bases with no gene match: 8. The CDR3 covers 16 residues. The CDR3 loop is CASSADRGPPGNTIYF. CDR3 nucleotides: TGTGCCAGTAGTGCCGACAGGGGCCCCCCTGGAAACACCATATATTTT.

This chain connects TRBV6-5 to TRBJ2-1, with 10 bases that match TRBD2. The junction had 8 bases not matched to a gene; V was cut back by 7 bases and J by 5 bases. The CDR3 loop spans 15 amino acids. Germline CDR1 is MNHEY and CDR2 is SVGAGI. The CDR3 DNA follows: TGTGCCAGCACTCTTAGCGGGGGGCTCCACAATGAGCAGTTCTTC. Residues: CASTLSGGLHNEQFF.